This TCR beta chain was found in a study of blood T cell repertoires in COVID-19. Looking at the study overall: Acute and convalescent COVID-19 specimens originated in the United States, Italy and Spain. PBMCs, B-cell-depleted T cells, or T cells provided the cDNA or gDNA that made up the material.

Authors' processing steps: Scientists estimated how many nucleated cells there were by amplifying reference gene primers. TCRdb keeps only in-frame clones here, not all; method: immunoSEQ multiplex PCR. V and J calls and clone size are copied from that table; D and trimming were computed from the DNA. The table has more than 60,000 clones, around 83% seen once. The germline CDR1 and CDR2 sequences are MDHEN and SYDVKM. The CDR3 is 12 residues long. The ends were cut back, 6 bases at V and 5 bases at J, with 8 bases in the middle. The gene calls are TRBV28 and TRBJ2-1; D unclear. This receptor was taken from a man between 45 and 60 years old with acute or convalescent COVID-19. The sample comprised peripheral blood. CDR3 protein: CASSPPNNEQFF. The DNA of the CDR3 is TGTGCCAGCAGCCCCCCCAACAATGAGCAGTTCTTC.